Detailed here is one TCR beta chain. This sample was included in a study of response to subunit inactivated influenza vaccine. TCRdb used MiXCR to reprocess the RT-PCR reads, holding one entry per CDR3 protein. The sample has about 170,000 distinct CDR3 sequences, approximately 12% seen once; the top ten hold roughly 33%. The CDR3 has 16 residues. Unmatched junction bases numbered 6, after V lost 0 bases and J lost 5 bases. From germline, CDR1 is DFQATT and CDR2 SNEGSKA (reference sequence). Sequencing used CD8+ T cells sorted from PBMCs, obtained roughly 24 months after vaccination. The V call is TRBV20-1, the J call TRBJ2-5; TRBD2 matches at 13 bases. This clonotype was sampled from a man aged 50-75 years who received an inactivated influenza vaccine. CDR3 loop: CSARDPGLAGLETQYF. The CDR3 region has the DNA TGCAGTGCTAGAGATCCGGGACTAGCGGGACTTGAGACCCAGTACTTC.